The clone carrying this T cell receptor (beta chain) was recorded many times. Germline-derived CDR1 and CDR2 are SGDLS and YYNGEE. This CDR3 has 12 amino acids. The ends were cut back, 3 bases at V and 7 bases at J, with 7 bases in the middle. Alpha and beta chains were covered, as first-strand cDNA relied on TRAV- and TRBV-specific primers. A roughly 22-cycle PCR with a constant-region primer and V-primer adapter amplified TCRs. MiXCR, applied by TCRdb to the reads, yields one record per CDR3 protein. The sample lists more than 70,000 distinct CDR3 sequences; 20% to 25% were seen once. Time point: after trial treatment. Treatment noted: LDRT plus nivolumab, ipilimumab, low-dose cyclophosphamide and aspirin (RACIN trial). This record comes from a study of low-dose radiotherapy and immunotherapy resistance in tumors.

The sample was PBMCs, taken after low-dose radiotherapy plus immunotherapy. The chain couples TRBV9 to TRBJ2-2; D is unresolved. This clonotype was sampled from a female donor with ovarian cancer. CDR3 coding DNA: TGTGCCAGCAGCGGGGTGAACGGGGAGCTGTTTTTT. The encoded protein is CASSGVNGELFF. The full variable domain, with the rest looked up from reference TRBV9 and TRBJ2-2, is DSGVTQTPKHLITATGQRVTLRCSPRSGDLSVYWYQQSLDQGLQFLIQYYNGEERAKGNILERFSAQQFPDLHSELNLSSLELGDSALYFCASSGVNGELFFGEGSRLTVL.